The 8 T cell receptor beta chains listed next were all sequenced from one sample in a study of blood T cells in healthy people across ages. Together with a sample-barcoded 5' primer, a J-beta primer mix was included in a second PCR lasting roughly 6 to 12 cycles. One entry per CDR3 protein results from TCRdb running MiXCR on the 5' RACE reads. The sample yields fewer than 2 million distinct CDR3 sequences, 39% seen once. Sequencing used blood. The origin of the receptors is a human donor in good health.

J is TRBJ2-3 and V is TRBV2, with 8 bases identical to TRBD2. The CDR3 covers 14 residues. V was clipped by 6 bases and J by 9 bases; unmatched bases: 11. Germline CDR1 SNHLY, CDR2 FYNNEI. The CDR3 DNA follows: TGTGCCAGCAGATATAGCGGGGTTAAAGAAACGCAGTATTTT. Its translation: CASRYSGVKETQYF.

A note on this clonotype: Mismatch with germline at one junction end may stem from a read error. The chain has TRBV5-1 and TRBJ2-7, with D tentatively TRBD1 or TRBD2 (7 bases each). With the DNA end fitting TRBJ2-5 better, the J assignment may be wrong. The CDR3 totals 15 residues. CDR1 SGHRS and CDR2 YFSETQ come from the germline V gene. Here the CDR3 reads CACRGTTLFRETQYF. Here the CDR3 DNA reads TGCGCCTGCAGGGGGACTACCCTCTTCCGAGAGACCCAGTACTTC.

The chain carries TRBV5-1 and TRBJ2-3; D might be TRBD2 (6 bases). This CDR3 spans 16 amino acids. The V gene lost 4 bases and the J gene lost 0 bases, with 15 bases spanning the gap. The germline V gene encodes CDR1 SGHRS and CDR2 YFSETQ. The CDR3 nucleotides are TGCGCCAGCAGCCCCCGGGGCGGGGATAGCACAGATACGCAGTATTTT. Translation gives CASSPRGGDSTDTQYF.

The rearrangement links TRBV7-2 to TRBJ2-2; the D is unclear. The length of the CDR3 is 14 residues. V dropped 5 bases and J dropped 6 bases, with 13 bases sitting between them. Germline V gives CDR1 SGHTA, CDR2 FQGNSA. This CDR3 is CASSLWAPSGELFF. CDR3 sequence (DNA): TGTGCCAGCAGCCTCTGGGCCCCTTCCGGGGAGCTGTTTTTT.

The sample holds a few counts of this clonotype. The rearrangement links TRBV7-2 to TRBJ2-1; 8 bases match TRBD2. This CDR3 region has 15 residues. Trimming cost V 2 bases and J 3 bases; bases outside gene matches: 3. The V gene's germline CDR1 is SGHTA and CDR2 FQGNSA. CDR3 sequence (DNA): TGTGCCAGCAGCTTATCGACTAGCGACTACAATGAGCAGTTCTTC. This sequence encodes CASSLSTSDYNEQFF.

This chain uses TRBV5-8 with TRBJ1-2; D unclear. This CDR3 comprises 14 residues. In germline, CDR1 is SGHTS, CDR2 YDEGEE. Trimming took off 4 bases at V and 5 bases at J, with 15 bases between the two ends. CDR3 in amino acids: CASSPRGRLYGYTF. CDR3 sequence (DNA): TGTGCCAGCAGCCCACGAGGACGGCTGTATGGCTACACCTTC.

J is TRBJ2-1 and V is TRBV10-3; 9 bases are shared with TRBD2. Germline V gene lookup returns CDR1 ENHRY and CDR2 SYGVKD. CDR3 size: 16 residues. V lost 4 bases to trimming and J lost 8 bases; unmatched junction nucleotides: 12. The CDR3 region has the DNA TGTGCCATCAGTGGTAACACCGGGACTAGCATCGATGAGCAGTTCTTC. Translated, it gives CAISGNTGTSIDEQFF.

In this sample, this clonotype turned up a few times. V usage is TRBV29-1 and J usage is TRBJ2-1, with D perhaps TRBD1 or TRBD2 (5 bases each). Trimming took off 4 bases at V and 10 bases at J, with 14 bases between the two ends. The CDR3 runs 12 residues. From germline, CDR1 is SQVTM and CDR2 ANQGSEA. CDR3 sequence: CSVVEAWGEQFF. CDR3 nucleotides: TGCAGCGTTGTGGAGGCCTGGGGGGAGCAGTTCTTC.